The 9 T cell receptor beta chains below were found in one sample sequenced in a study of a mutant IDH1 vaccine in newly diagnosed glioma. The time point here: baseline, week 1 (first vaccination visit). The treatment was: pre-vaccination baseline after standard-of-care therapy. Some clones are missing from TCRdb's copy, which holds only in-frame ones; the method was immunoSEQ multiplex PCR. The table lists over 45,000 clones, about nine tenths of them singletons. Sequences were derived from PBMCs, sampled from a glioma patient treated with radiotherapy, temozolomide or both. The receptors derive from a middle-aged man with glioma.

The chain uses TRBV10-3 and TRBJ2-3; tentatively, D is TRBD1 (6 bases). The CDR3 runs 15 residues. Germline V gene lookup returns CDR1 ENHRY and CDR2 SYGVKD. V lost 6 bases and J 5 bases, leaving 18 bases between the germline ends. The CDR3 DNA follows: TGTGCCATCAGGGGTCAGGGGCTAGTCGGAGATACGCAGTATTTT. It encodes CAIRGQGLVGDTQYF.

This rearrangement joins TRBV7-9 to TRBJ2-7, with a weak D call TRBD1 (5 bases). Germline V lookup: CDR1 SEHNR, CDR2 FQNEAQ (reference sequence). The CDR3 runs 12 residues. The V end was cut by 5 bases, the J end by 2 bases, with 7 bases between. CDR3 nucleotides: TGTGCCAGCAGCACGACAGCCTACGAGCAGTACTTC. Translation: CASSTTAYEQYF.

The V call is TRBV29-1, the J call TRBJ1-2; D might be TRBD1 (6 bases). Germline V gene data show CDR1 as SQVTM and CDR2 as ANQGSEA. V was clipped by 7 bases and J by 6 bases, with 12 bases between them. This CDR3 has 11 amino acids. DNA of the CDR3: TGCAGCGCCGGAACAGGGAATGGCTACACCTTC. This codes for CSAGTGNGYTF.

This clone was detected only once. The chain recombines TRBV4-2 with TRBJ2-3, with D maybe TRBD2 (5 bases). The CDR3 totals 14 residues. CDR1 LGHNA and CDR2 YNFKEQ come from the germline V gene. Trimming shortened V by 4 bases and J by 3 bases, and 11 bases separated the two germline ends. Here the CDR3 reads CASSLRVATDTQYF. The CDR3 DNA sequence: TGTGCCAGCAGCCTGAGGGTAGCAACAGATACGCAGTATTTT.

The chain is built from TRBV6-5 and TRBJ2-7; D is unresolved. The length of the CDR3 is 13 residues. Trimming stripped 5 bases from V and 2 bases from J, with 10 bases between. Germline CDR1 MNHEY, CDR2 SVGAGI. CDR3 amino acids: CASSRAGTYEQYF. The CDR3 bases are TGTGCCAGCAGTCGAGCAGGAACCTACGAGCAGTACTTC.

This chain connects TRBV7-9 to TRBJ2-3, with D possibly being TRBD2 (6 bases). The CDR3 runs to 14 residues. CDR1 is SEHNR and CDR2 is FQNEAQ in the germline V gene (reference sequence). Trimming took 3 bases from V and 4 from J, leaving 11 bases between them. The CDR3 protein is CASSLGDFADTQYF. Here the CDR3 DNA reads TGTGCCAGCAGCTTGGGGGACTTCGCAGATACGCAGTATTTT.

V gene TRBV27 combines with J gene TRBJ1-2; 11 nucleotides align to TRBD1. Germline lookup yields CDR1 MNHEY and CDR2 SMNVEV (reference sequence). The CDR3 contains 15 residues. After removal of 4 bases from V and 8 bases from J, the junction contained 9 bases not matched to a gene. Here the CDR3 DNA reads TGTGCCAGCAGTTCTCGGACAGGGGGCTTTTTAGGCTACACCTTC. This encodes CASSSRTGGFLGYTF.

The genes are TRBV6-1 and TRBJ1-1, with D uncertain. The V end was cut by 7 bases, the J end by 5 bases, with 17 bases between. CDR1 is MNHNS and CDR2 is SASEGT in the germline V gene. This CDR3 spans 14 amino acids. The CDR3: CASNPDQTVTEAFF. CDR3 in DNA: TGTGCCAGCAACCCGGACCAAACAGTTACTGAAGCTTTCTTT.

V usage is TRBV7-9 and J usage is TRBJ1-6; D is undetermined. The CDR3 is made up of 16 amino acids. CDR1 and CDR2 (germline): SEHNR, FQNEAQ (reference sequence). Trimming left V 3 bases short and J 5 bases short, with 14 bases between. Here the CDR3 reads CASSFPPDTNNSPLHF. Here the CDR3 DNA reads TGTGCCAGCAGCTTCCCACCCGACACCAATAATTCACCCCTCCACTTT.